This T cell receptor (beta chain) was documented in a study of tumor-infiltrating lymphocytes in primary liver carcinoma. Study results and caveats: Just about 7.5-24% of leading clones were found in every one of five regions.

Starting material of roughly 550 ng total RNA yielded TCR beta cDNA via a constant-region primer. Each TCR beta library was derived from three nested multiplex PCR rounds that employed slightly modified ARM-PCR. The two initial PCR rounds, roughly 11 cycles each, used TRBV1-TRBV30 forward and C-beta reverse primers. TCRdb processed the multiplex PCR reads anew with MiXCR; each CDR3 protein has one entry. This table holds some 110,000 distinct CDR3 sequences, 50% to 80% found once. This CDR3 contains 15 residues. Germline lookup yields CDR1 SGHNT and CDR2 YENEEA. A note on this clonotype: Its antigen is still unknown. Sequence at one end of the junction differs from germline and may be a read error.

It was from roughly 20-30 mg of unsorted bulk tissue that RNA and DNA were co-extracted. Sequencing input: liver tumor tissue from sampling region 3. Indicated subset: tumor region T3, left-lateral pole. This chain uses TRBV11-3 with TRBJ2-1, with 10 nucleotides matching TRBD1. This clonotype was sampled from a woman aged 55 to 70 with primary liver carcinoma and hepatitis B virus infection. CDR3 sequence (DNA): TGTGTCAGCGCAGACAGGGGGCGAACGGAGAATGAGCAGTTCTTC. It translates to CVSADRGRTENEQFF.